This T cell receptor (beta chain) was obtained from a study of CD8 T cells in ankylosing spondylitis. Molecular-barcoded quantitative 5'-RACE produced these TCR beta libraries. In TCRdb, the 5' RACE reads were re-called with MiXCR into one record per CDR3 protein. This table has a few hundred thousand distinct CDR3 sequences, 20% to 25% appearing once. V was pared by 3 bases and J by 4 bases, with 7 bases between. The CDR3 sequence is 12 residues long. Germline V gene lookup returns CDR1 SQVTM and CDR2 ANQGSEA. Specimen: blood, either unsorted or a sorted T cell fraction (not recorded which). This TCR derives from a male donor with ankylosing spondylitis or in good health (not recorded which). The chain recombines TRBV29-1 with TRBJ2-1; D not certain. The CDR3 region has the DNA TGCAGCGTTGACAGTTTTTACAATGAGCAGTTCTTC. It encodes CSVDSFYNEQFF.